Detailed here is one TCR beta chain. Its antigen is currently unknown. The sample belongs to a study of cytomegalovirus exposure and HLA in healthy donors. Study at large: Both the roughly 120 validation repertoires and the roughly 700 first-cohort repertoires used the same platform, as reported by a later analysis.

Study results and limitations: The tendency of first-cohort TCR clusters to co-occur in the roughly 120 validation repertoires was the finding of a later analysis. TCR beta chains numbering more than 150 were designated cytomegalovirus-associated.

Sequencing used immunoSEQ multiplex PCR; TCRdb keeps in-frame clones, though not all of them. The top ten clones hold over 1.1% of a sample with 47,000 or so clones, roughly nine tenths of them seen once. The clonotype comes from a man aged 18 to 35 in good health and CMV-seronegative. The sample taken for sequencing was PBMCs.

CDR3 protein: CASSPTGQVVAKNIQYF. CDR3 DNA: TGCGCCAGCAGCCCAACGGGACAAGTAGTAGCCAAAAACATTCAGTACTTC. V gene TRBV4-3 combines with J gene TRBJ2-4, with TRBD1 as a possible D gene (6 bases). V lost 4 bases and J 0 bases, leaving 16 bases between the germline ends. This CDR3 spans 17 amino acids. The V gene's germline CDR1 is LGHNA and CDR2 YSLEER.